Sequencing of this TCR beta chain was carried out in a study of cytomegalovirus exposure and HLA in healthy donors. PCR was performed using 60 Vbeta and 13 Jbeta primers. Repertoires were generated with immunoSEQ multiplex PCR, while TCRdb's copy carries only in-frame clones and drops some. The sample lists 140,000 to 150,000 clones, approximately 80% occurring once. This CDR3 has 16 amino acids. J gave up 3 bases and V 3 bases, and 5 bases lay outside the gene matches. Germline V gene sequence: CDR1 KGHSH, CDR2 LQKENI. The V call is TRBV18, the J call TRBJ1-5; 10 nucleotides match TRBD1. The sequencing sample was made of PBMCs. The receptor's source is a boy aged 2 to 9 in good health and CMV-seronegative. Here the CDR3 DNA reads TGTGCCAGCTCACCCACTGGGACAGGGGTCAATCAGCCCCAGCATTTT. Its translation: CASSPTGTGVNQPQHF.